Shown below are 16 T cell receptor beta chains from a single sample sequenced in a study of OX40 agonist ivuxolimab in advanced cancers. TCRdb keeps only in-frame clones here, not all; method: immunoSEQ multiplex PCR. Of about 80,000 clones detected, over 75% appear once; the ten largest clones hold around 0.31%. The sample consisted of CD4+ or CD8+ T cells sorted from blood, taken in a trial of the OX40 agonist ivuxolimab. The receptors originated from an adult with an advanced solid tumor such as melanoma, head and neck, liver or kidney cancer.

The chain is built from TRBV18 and TRBJ1-1; TRBD1 aligns across 8 bases. Germline V lookup: CDR1 KGHSH, CDR2 LQKENI. V gave up 3 bases and J gave up 8 bases; unmatched junction bases: 8. The CDR3 consists of 14 residues. CDR3: CASSPGTGRAEAFF. The CDR3 DNA is TGTGCCAGCTCACCCGGGACAGGCCGAGCGGAAGCTTTCTTT.

Concerning this clone: Other DNA variants within this sample encode the same CDR3. The V call is TRBV5-1, the J call TRBJ2-3; unclear D gene. Looked up from germline, CDR1 is SGHRS and CDR2 is YFSETQ. The CDR3 spans 12 residues. Trimming shortened V by 0 bases and J by 3 bases, and 2 bases separated the two germline ends. CDR3 amino acids: CASSLVTDTQYF. Here the CDR3 DNA reads TGCGCCAGCAGCTTGGTTACAGATACGCAGTATTTT.

The V and J genes are TRBV6-1 and TRBJ1-1, with 9 bases fitting TRBD1. V lost 8 bases, J lost 5 bases, and 9 bases stayed unmatched. The length of the CDR3 is 14 residues. Germline CDR1 MNHNS, CDR2 SASEGT. The CDR3 DNA is TGTGCCAGCGGGACAGGGAGCACGGGTACTGAAGCTTTCTTT. Translating it yields CASGTGSTGTEAFF.

The genes are TRBV6-1 and TRBJ1-2; a possible D gene is TRBD1 (5 bases). Trimming took off 2 bases at V and 4 bases at J, with 8 bases between the two ends. Germline V CDR1 and CDR2: MNHNS, SASEGT. The CDR3 consists of 13 residues. The CDR3: CASSERTRYGYTF. In nucleotides, the CDR3 is TGTGCCAGCAGTGAACGGACACGCTATGGCTACACCTTC.

The chain links TRBV14 to TRBJ1-1; D is undetermined. V lost 0 bases and J lost 1, with 9 bases in between. This CDR3 is built from 15 residues. The germline CDR1 and CDR2 sequences are SGHDN and FVKESK. CDR3 nucleotide sequence: TGTGCCAGCAGCCAAGACGGTGTCGGGAACACTGAAGCTTTCTTT. As protein: CASSQDGVGNTEAFF.

In this sample, this clone turned up once. This chain uses TRBV6-5 with TRBJ2-7; 12 bases are shared with TRBD2. CDR1 MNHEY and CDR2 SVGAGI come from the germline V gene. The trim removed 4 bases at V and 6 bases at J, leaving 7 bases unmatched. The CDR3 is 15 amino acids. The CDR3 sequence: CASSSVTSGRSEQYF. In DNA, the CDR3 is TGTGCCAGCAGTTCCGTAACTAGCGGGAGGAGCGAGCAGTACTTC.

The chain uses TRBV2 and TRBJ2-5; possible D gene TRBD2, 6 bases. Germline CDR1 SNHLY, CDR2 FYNNEI. The CDR3 consists of 14 residues. Trimming removed 6 bases at V and 9 bases at J, with 20 bases between. CDR3 DNA sequence: TGTGCCAGCAGCCAAGACTCAGCGGAGGGTGCCCAGTACTTC. It specifies CASSQDSAEGAQYF.

V usage is TRBV2 and J usage is TRBJ1-1; 10 nucleotides agree with TRBD1. The junction had 2 bases not matched to a gene; V was cut back by 4 bases and J by 6 bases. The germline V gene has CDR1 SNHLY and CDR2 FYNNEI. This CDR3 comprises 13 residues. The DNA of the CDR3 is TGTGCCAGCAGTGGGACAGGGGGGCCTGAAGCTTTCTTT. The encoded protein is CASSGTGGPEAFF. The complete variable domain, with remaining parts taken from reference TRBV2 and TRBJ1-1, reads EPEVTQTPSHQVTQMGQEVILRCVPISNHLYFYWYRQILGQKVEFLVSFYNNEISEKSEIFDDQFSVERPDGSNFTLKIRSTKLEDSAMYFCASSGTGGPEAFFGQGTRLTVV.

The chain has TRBV10-3 and TRBJ1-5, with a possible D match to TRBD1 (5 bases). The V gene lost 3 bases and the J gene lost 3 bases, with 15 bases spanning the gap. Looked up from germline, CDR1 is ENHRY and CDR2 is SYGVKD. The CDR3 consists of 16 residues. Written as DNA, the CDR3 is TGTGCCATCAGTGACGCAGGGAAGGTGAACAATCAGCCCCAGCATTTT. It encodes CAISDAGKVNNQPQHF.

This chain's CDR3 is CASSATGGPGNTIYF. CDR3 in DNA: TGCGCCAGCAGCGCCACAGGGGGCCCTGGAAACACCATATATTTT. The V call is TRBV5-1, the J call TRBJ1-3; 9 bases fit TRBD1. This CDR3 spans 15 amino acids. Germline assignment: CDR1 SGHRS and CDR2 YFSETQ. V shed 4 bases, J shed 2 bases, and the junction held 4 bases outside the gene matches.

The chain uses TRBV7-2 and TRBJ1-2, with D hard to call. The length of the CDR3 is 14 residues. CDR1 is SGHTA and CDR2 is FQGNSA in the germline V gene. V was clipped by 0 bases and J by 2 bases, with 7 bases between them. CDR3 in amino acids: CASSLARRNYGYTF. In DNA, the CDR3 is TGTGCCAGCAGCTTAGCTCGCAGGAACTATGGCTACACCTTC.

The rearrangement links TRBV7-3 to TRBJ2-5; TRBD1 agrees at 8 bases. CDR3 size: 14 residues. The junction had 11 bases not matched to a gene; V was cut back by 5 bases and J by 9 bases. CDR1 and CDR2 (germline): SGHTA, FQGTGA. This CDR3 reads CASSQGQAPWAQYF. The CDR3 DNA follows: TGTGCCAGCAGCCAGGGACAGGCGCCCTGGGCCCAGTACTTC. Complete variable domain (other parts from reference TRBV7-3 and TRBJ2-5): GAGVSQTPSNKVTEKGKYVELRCDPISGHTALYWYRQSLGQGPEFLIYFQGTGAADDSGLPNDRFFAVRPEGSVSTLKIQRTERGDSAVYLCASSQGQAPWAQYFGPGTRLLVL.

V and J are TRBV27 and TRBJ2-7; the D gene is possibly TRBD2 (5 bases). V lost 8 bases and J lost 5, with 19 bases in between. The germline gives CDR1 MNHEY, CDR2 SMNVEV (reference sequence). The CDR3 sequence is 14 residues long. CDR3 nucleotide sequence: TGTGCCAGCTCCCTTAGGCTTGCGAGGGACGAGCAGTACTTC. This translates into CASSLRLARDEQYF.

The chain recombines TRBV6-6 with TRBJ2-7; 7 bases fit TRBD1. The length of the CDR3 is 12 residues. Germline V CDR1 and CDR2: MNHNY, SVGAGI (reference sequence). The trim removed 5 bases at V and 10 bases at J, leaving 8 bases unmatched. DNA for the CDR3: TGTGCCAGCAGTCAACAGGGGAGCGACCAGTACGTC. This sequence encodes CASSQQGSDQYV.

J is TRBJ2-5 and V is TRBV10-2; D ambiguous. Per germline, CDR1 WSHSY and CDR2 SAAADI. The CDR3 totals 15 residues. Trimming cost V 7 bases and J 3 bases, with 18 bases left between them. CDR3 protein: CASKGWDGLKETQYF. The CDR3 region has the DNA TGCGCCAGCAAGGGATGGGATGGCCTGAAAGAGACCCAGTACTTC.

The chain couples TRBV29-1 to TRBJ1-1; D not resolved. The CDR3 covers 13 residues. The V and J ends lost 8 bases and 0 bases respectively, with 13 bases between them. CDR1 and CDR2 (germline): SQVTM, ANQGSEA. The CDR3: CSSKGPMNTEAFF. CDR3 sequence (DNA): TGCAGCTCCAAGGGTCCCATGAACACTGAAGCTTTCTTT.